What follows are 25 T cell receptor beta chains derived from one specimen sequenced in a study of early T cells in non-severe SARS-CoV-2 infection. TCRdb used MiXCR to reprocess the 5' RACE reads, holding one entry per CDR3 protein. The sample holds roughly 30,000 distinct CDR3 sequences, more than 4% seen once. The specimen was whole blood. All receptors derive from an adult who was a healthcare worker with PCR-confirmed SARS-CoV-2 infection or an uninfected control (not recorded which).

CDR3 protein: CASSYMQGATGANVLTF. In DNA form, the CDR3 reads TGTGCCAGCAGTTACATGCAGGGGGCTACTGGGGCCAACGTCCTGACTTTC. The chain joins TRBV6-5 to TRBJ2-6; 8 nucleotides match TRBD1. The CDR3 has 17 residues. Trimming at V came to 2 bases and at J to 2 bases, leaving 5 bases not matched to a gene. Germline lookup yields CDR1 MNHEY and CDR2 SVGAGI.

This clonotype was seen at least ten times. The V call is TRBV6-1, the J call TRBJ1-4; D is unresolved. The CDR3 contains 12 residues. V lost 7 bases and J 8 bases, leaving 11 bases between the germline ends. CDR1 is MNHNS and CDR2 is SASEGT in the germline V gene. The CDR3 nucleotides are TGTGCCAGCACCCCACCCGGGGAAAAACTGTTTTTT. Residues: CASTPPGEKLFF.

Comments on this clonotype: Given a much more abundant clone one base away, this may be a read error. The chain recombines TRBV24-1 with TRBJ2-1; the match to TRBD2 covers 10 bases. This CDR3 contains 13 residues. CDR1 and CDR2 from the germline V gene are KGHDR and SFDVKD. The CDR3 protein is CATRTSGYNGQFF. DNA for the CDR3: TGTGCCACGAGGACTAGCGGATACAATGGGCAGTTCTTC.

This clonotype appeared many times. The V and J genes are TRBV6-5 and TRBJ2-1; 7 bases map to TRBD2. This CDR3 region has 11 residues. CDR1 MNHEY and CDR2 SVGAGI come from the germline V gene. J gave up 9 bases and V 7 bases, and 3 bases lay outside the gene matches. The CDR3 is CASKREVEQFF. The DNA of the CDR3 is TGTGCCAGCAAACGGGAGGTTGAGCAGTTCTTC.

Comments on this clonotype: A read error may explain this, as a much larger clone is one base away. The V call is TRBV27, the J call TRBJ2-7; perhaps TRBD2 as D (6 bases). CDR3 length: 13 residues. The germline V gene has CDR1 MNHEY and CDR2 SMNVEV (reference sequence). CDR3 coding DNA: TGTGCCAGCAGTTTACGGACTAATTACGAGCAGCACTTC. Translating gives CASSLRTNYEQHF.

This clonotype appeared a few times. The chain recombines TRBV12-3 or TRBV12-4 with TRBJ1-1; tentative D call: TRBD1 (5 bases). The V end was cut by 9 bases, the J end by 1 base, with 9 bases between. This CDR3 spans 12 amino acids. The CDR3, as DNA: TGTGCCAGTTCAGGGAAGAACACTGAAGCTTTCTTT. Translated, it gives CASSGKNTEAFF.

Ten or more counts support this clonotype. The J gene is TRBJ2-5, the V gene TRBV19, with 8 positions matching TRBD2. Germline V lookup: CDR1 LNHDA, CDR2 SQIVND (reference sequence). The V segment lost 5 bases and the J segment 5 bases; nucleotides outside the gene matches: 1. This CDR3 is built from 12 residues. CDR3 nucleotides: TGTGCCAGTAGTCGACTAGCGGAGACCCAGTACTTC. This sequence encodes CASSRLAETQYF.

The CDR3 DNA reads as TGTGCCAGCAGTGAAGGGCTGGGGAATCAGCCCCAGCATTTT. This encodes CASSEGLGNQPQHF. The chain employs TRBV25-1 and TRBJ1-5; the D is unclear. Germline loops: CDR1 MGHDK, CDR2 SYGVNS. This CDR3 comprises 14 residues. V lost 2 bases, J lost 4 bases, and 9 bases lay in between.

This clonotype was counted only a few times. The chain links TRBV5-4 to TRBJ1-4; D call uncertain. V lost 2 bases, J lost 7 bases, and 9 bases lay in between. The CDR3 runs to 13 residues. Looked up from germline, CDR1 is SGHNT and CDR2 is YYREEE (reference sequence). The CDR3 loop reads CASSLGRGEKLFF. The CDR3 DNA reads TGTGCCAGCAGCTTAGGAAGAGGTGAAAAACTGTTTTTT.

This clonotype was found a few times. The V gene is TRBV2, the J gene TRBJ2-3; possibly TRBD1 for D (6 bases). Germline V gene sequence: CDR1 SNHLY, CDR2 FYNNEI. V shed 8 bases and J shed 3 bases, with 18 bases lying between them. This CDR3 comprises 15 residues. CDR3 DNA sequence: TGTGCCAGCTCCTCCGGGACAATTGGGACAGATACGCAGTATTTT. Translation: CASSSGTIGTDTQYF.

This clonotype was counted ten times or more. V usage is TRBV12-3 or TRBV12-4 and J usage is TRBJ2-7, with TRBD2 matching over 11 bases. This CDR3 region has 15 residues. The trim removed 2 bases at V and 4 bases at J, leaving 4 bases unmatched. The CDR3 reads CASSLRTSGSYEQYF. The CDR3 DNA reads TGTGCCAGCAGTTTACGGACTAGCGGGTCTTACGAGCAGTACTTC.

The table lists this clonotype with a few counts. The rearrangement links TRBV7-3 to TRBJ1-1; D is ambiguous. The CDR3 has 14 residues. Germline V gene sequence: CDR1 SGHTA, CDR2 FQGTGA. Trimming cost V 0 bases and J 3 bases, with 8 bases left between them. The CDR3 sequence is CASSLTRDHTEAFF. In DNA, the CDR3 is TGTGCCAGCAGCTTAACCAGAGACCACACTGAAGCTTTCTTT.

This chain connects TRBV7-9 to TRBJ2-1, with TRBD2 matching over 10 bases. The germline V gene encodes CDR1 SEHNR and CDR2 FQNEAQ (reference sequence). The CDR3 runs to 15 residues. The junction had 8 bases not matched to a gene; V was cut back by 3 bases and J by 9 bases. The CDR3 protein is CASSLKSGGAVEQFF. Written as DNA, the CDR3 is TGTGCCAGCAGCTTGAAGAGCGGGGGGGCAGTTGAGCAGTTCTTC.

This clonotype appeared many times. The chain links TRBV6-1 to TRBJ1-6, with 7 bases fitting TRBD1. The trim removed 3 bases at V and 9 bases at J, leaving 5 bases unmatched. The CDR3 length is 14 residues. Germline V lookup: CDR1 MNHNS, CDR2 SASEGT. CDR3 bases: TGTGCCAGCAGTGAGGGACAGATTCCTTCACCCCTCCACTTT. This codes for CASSEGQIPSPLHF.

By share, this clonotype counts as medium-sized. This chain links TRBV7-3 with TRBJ2-3; possibly TRBD2 for D (5 bases). Deletions cut 5 bases from V and 4 bases from J, with 10 bases between. From germline, CDR1 is SGHTA and CDR2 FQGTGA. The CDR3 runs to 13 residues. The DNA of the CDR3 is TGTGCCAGCAGCATGAGCGGCCCAGATACGCAGTATTTT. Protein: CASSMSGPDTQYF.

This clonotype turned up a few times. The chain couples TRBV19 to TRBJ2-1; TRBD2 matches at 13 bases. Germline loops: CDR1 LNHDA, CDR2 SQIVND (reference sequence). V dropped 5 bases and J dropped 5; count of bases not matched to a gene: 6. The CDR3 is 16 residues long. CDR3 sequence (DNA): TGTGCCAGTAGTCCTTGGACTAGCGGGAGAAACAATGAGCAGTTCTTC. This encodes CASSPWTSGRNNEQFF.

Many counts were recorded for this clonotype. V usage is TRBV12-3 or TRBV12-4 and J usage is TRBJ2-2, with 9 bases aligning to TRBD1. Germline trimming cut 0 bases from V and 9 bases from J; bases unmatched to any gene: 11. The CDR3 consists of 17 residues. The CDR3 sequence is CASSLAAPGQGHRELFF. The CDR3 DNA reads TGTGCCAGCAGTTTAGCGGCACCGGGACAGGGACACCGGGAGCTGTTTTTT.

This clonotype has ten or more counts. This chain uses TRBV18 with TRBJ2-2, with TRBD1 matching 10 bases. V gave up 3 bases and J gave up 4 bases; unmatched junction bases: 2. Looked up from germline, CDR1 is KGHSH and CDR2 is LQKENI. CDR3 length equals 15 residues. The CDR3 region is CASSPRTGGTGELFF. The CDR3 DNA reads as TGTGCCAGCTCACCGAGGACAGGGGGCACCGGGGAGCTGTTTTTT.

This clonotype was picked up many times. V is TRBV20-1 and J is TRBJ2-2, with D maybe TRBD1 (6 bases). The germline CDR1 and CDR2 sequences are DFQATT and SNEGSKA (reference sequence). V gave up 5 bases and J gave up 8 bases, with 12 bases separating them. The CDR3 consists of 12 residues. The CDR3 here is CSAPDSAGELFF. The CDR3 DNA sequence: TGCAGTGCTCCGGACAGCGCGGGGGAGCTGTTTTTT.

There are many counts of this clonotype. This chain joins TRBV7-6 and TRBJ1-4; the D gene is possibly TRBD1 (5 bases). Germline V gene sequence: CDR1 SGHVS, CDR2 FNYEAQ. The CDR3 spans 15 residues. The ends were cut back, 2 bases at V and 5 bases at J, with 12 bases in the middle. CDR3 sequence reads: CASSLIGQGNEKLFF. CDR3 coding DNA: TGTGCCAGCAGCTTAATCGGGCAGGGAAATGAAAAACTGTTTTTT.

V gene TRBV29-1 combines with J gene TRBJ1-3; no clear D. The CDR3 runs 11 residues. V was pared by 8 bases and J by 0 bases, with 5 bases between. The germline gives CDR1 SQVTM, CDR2 ANQGSEA. The chain's CDR3 is CSLLSGNTIYF. The CDR3 nucleotides read TGCAGCCTTCTCTCTGGAAACACCATATATTTT.

The table lists this clonotype with many counts. V and J are TRBV20-1 and TRBJ2-1; D is ambiguous. Germline CDR1 reads DFQATT; CDR2 reads SNEGSKA (reference sequence). Trimming cost V 2 bases and J 0 bases, with 14 bases left between them. The CDR3 has 16 residues. DNA of the CDR3: TGCAGTGCTAGACCCAGAAGCAGGTTCTCCTACAATGAGCAGTTCTTC. Protein product: CSARPRSRFSYNEQFF.

The table lists this clonotype with many counts. The genes are TRBV6-2 or TRBV6-3 and TRBJ2-7; 7 bases line up with TRBD1. The CDR3 totals 13 residues. Germline V gene lookup returns CDR1 MNHEY and CDR2 SVGEGT. With 2 bases clipped from V and 6 bases from J, the junction kept 4 bases outside the gene matches. CDR3 protein: CASSYDRVGEQYF. CDR3 nucleotides: TGTGCCAGCAGTTACGACAGGGTTGGCGAGCAGTACTTC.

This clonotype has ten or more counts. This chain connects TRBV5-1 to TRBJ2-1; weak D call: TRBD2 (6 bases). V gave up 1 base and J gave up 2 bases, with 13 bases separating them. Germline V lookup: CDR1 SGHRS, CDR2 YFSETQ. This CDR3 comprises 16 residues. The CDR3 spells CASSLLSGLTYNEQFF. In DNA, the CDR3 is TGCGCCAGCAGCTTGTTATCCGGACTAACCTACAATGAGCAGTTCTTC.

This clonotype was observed at least ten times. The V gene is TRBV3-1, the J gene TRBJ1-6; the D gene is possibly TRBD1 (5 bases). V lost 1 base and J 4 bases, leaving 8 bases between the germline ends. Germline CDR1 LGHDT, CDR2 YNNKEL (reference sequence). The CDR3 covers 15 residues. CDR3 loop: CASSQAEGYNSPLHF. Here the CDR3 DNA reads TGTGCCAGCAGCCAAGCGGAGGGGTATAATTCACCCCTCCACTTT.